One and the same sample provided the 24 T cell receptor beta chains below, sequenced in a study of vaccination and CD4 T cells after COVID-19 (dated by TCRdb to 2021 to 2024). These receptors' targets are unknown. Library prep was done by PCR. For sequencing, an Illumina iSeq 100 was employed. At the Johns Hopkins FTIC core, DNA from the cultured CD4+ T cells underwent TCR sequencing with the Oncomine TCR Beta short-read assay. In TCRdb, the public reads were trimmed at Q25 with fastp and aligned with MiXCR, with productive beta chains retained. Rows are unified per CDR3 protein, each entry keeping the most common DNA and genes. Present in this sample are fewer than 15,000 distinct CDR3 sequences, around 45% of which were seen just once. Over 7.5% of the sample goes to the ten largest clones. The treatment or condition label, as the study defines it: roughly ten-day PBMC culture with coronavirus spike peptide pools or control peptides (ViraFEST assay).

Sequenced: CD4+ T cells from blood, cultured in vitro. The receptor source for this set is a human donor who had recovered from COVID-19.

The chain couples TRBV11-3 to TRBJ1-2; D is possibly TRBD1 (5 bases). Germline CDR1 is SGHNT and CDR2 is YENEEA. The CDR3 has 17 amino acids. V lost 2 bases to trimming and J lost 5 bases, with 21 bases between them. The CDR3: CASSLCWGRRFRYGYTF. CDR3 nucleotide sequence: TGTGCCAGCAGCTTATGCTGGGGACGGCGATTTCGGTATGGCTACACCTTC.

This clonotype was detected a few times. This chain uses TRBV20-1 with TRBJ2-1; D is perhaps TRBD1 or TRBD2 (5 bases each). V dropped 2 bases and J dropped 8 bases, with 19 bases sitting between them. The CDR3 is made up of 15 amino acids. Germline-derived CDR1 and CDR2 are DFQATT and SNEGSKA (reference sequence). Written as DNA, the CDR3 is TGCAGTGCTAGATCCGGGACCCCGGCCAGCTATGAGCAGTTCTTC. Its protein product is CSARSGTPASYEQFF.

This clonotype has just a few counts. V gene TRBV20-1 combines with J gene TRBJ1-1, with 7 positions matching TRBD1. Trimming cost V 0 bases and J 5 bases; bases outside gene matches: 6. Germline CDR1 DFQATT, CDR2 SNEGSKA (reference sequence). The CDR3 contains 14 residues. CDR3 residues: CSARDDRASTEAFF. The CDR3 coding sequence is TGCAGTGCTAGAGATGACAGGGCGAGTACTGAAGCTTTCTTT.

This clonotype came up once. V usage is TRBV19 and J usage is TRBJ2-7; 8 bases align to TRBD2. The CDR3 is 15 residues long. Germline V gives CDR1 LNHDA, CDR2 SQIVND (reference sequence). J gave up 4 bases and V 10 bases, and 15 bases lay outside the gene matches. The CDR3 nucleotides are TGTGCCACTCGACCGGGGACTAGTGTAACATACGAGCAGTACTTC. Translating gives CATRPGTSVTYEQYF.

This clonotype has more than one count but fewer than ten. The chain is built from TRBV10-3 and TRBJ2-1; D is perhaps TRBD1 or TRBD2 (6 bases each). The germline CDR1 and CDR2 sequences are ENHRY and SYGVKD. This CDR3 comprises 17 residues. The ends were cut back, 3 bases at V and 7 bases at J, with 22 bases in the middle. The CDR3 nucleotides read TGTGCCATCAGTGACCAGGTTCGGGGGCGCCAGGGGAATGAGCAGTTCTTC. Its protein product is CAISDQVRGRQGNEQFF.

This clonotype was picked up a small number of times. The chain recombines TRBV11-2 with TRBJ1-1, with 9 bases that match TRBD1. Germline V gene lookup returns CDR1 SGHAT and CDR2 FQNNGV. After removal of 3 bases from V and 4 bases from J, the junction contained 3 bases not matched to a gene. This CDR3 has 14 residues. Written as DNA, the CDR3 is TGTGCCAGCAGCTTCGACAGGGGGACCACTGAAGCTTTCTTT. It yields the protein CASSFDRGTTEAFF.

V is TRBV19 and J is TRBJ1-2; D may be TRBD1 (5 bases). V lost 6 bases and J lost 9, with 20 bases in between. The germline gives CDR1 LNHDA, CDR2 SQIVND (reference sequence). The CDR3 consists of 14 residues. The CDR3 sequence: CASRLGQRSRSYTF. DNA of the CDR3: TGTGCCAGTAGATTGGGGCAGAGATCGCGCAGCTACACCTTC.

The sample holds a few counts of this clonotype. The genes are TRBV27 and TRBJ2-3; D not certain. The CDR3 covers 14 residues. The germline CDR1 and CDR2 sequences are MNHEY and SMNVEV (reference sequence). The V gene lost 4 bases and the J gene lost 2 bases, with 10 bases spanning the gap. DNA of the CDR3: TGTGCCAGCAGTTGGGCAGCTACCACAGATACGCAGTATTTT. It translates to CASSWAATTDTQYF.

The rearrangement uses TRBV20-1 and TRBJ2-2, with unresolved D. CDR3 size: 14 residues. Germline assignment: CDR1 DFQATT and CDR2 SNEGSKA (reference sequence). The V end was cut by 0 bases, the J end by 4 bases, with 9 bases between. The CDR3 is CSARDRALTGELFF. Here the CDR3 DNA reads TGCAGTGCTAGAGACAGAGCCCTCACCGGGGAGCTGTTTTTT.

Only a few counts were recorded for this clonotype. The CDR3 DNA reads as TGTGCCAGCAGCCAGGGGCTCTTATCTGGGGCCAACGTCCTGACTTTC. Translating it yields CASSQGLLSGANVLTF. The chain has TRBV25-1 and TRBJ2-6; TRBD1 might be the D (6 bases). With 6 bases removed from V and 1 base from J, the gap between germline ends came to 13 bases. CDR1 and CDR2 (germline): MGHDK, SYGVNS. The CDR3 extends over 16 amino acids.

The gene calls are TRBV29-1 and TRBJ2-7; D might be TRBD1 (5 bases). The V gene lost 1 base and the J gene lost 6 bases, with 10 bases spanning the gap. Germline V gene sequence: CDR1 SQVTM, CDR2 ANQGSEA. This CDR3 is 12 amino acids long. CDR3: CSVEGQGSEQYF. CDR3 DNA: TGCAGCGTTGAAGGGCAGGGTAGCGAGCAGTACTTC.

In its sample, this clonotype was seen once. V usage is TRBV6-1 and J usage is TRBJ2-5; tentatively, D is TRBD2 (5 bases). V was shortened by 4 bases and J by 6 bases, with 15 bases between the two germline ends. The CDR3 has 14 amino acids. CDR1 and CDR2 from the germline V gene are MNHNS and SASEGT. CDR3 in DNA: TGTGCCAGCAGTGTGTCGGGGAGAACGAAGACCCAGTACTTC. It translates to CASSVSGRTKTQYF.

This clonotype has a handful of counts. The rearrangement joins TRBV10-3 to TRBJ1-2; 9 nucleotides align to TRBD1. Germline lookup yields CDR1 ENHRY and CDR2 SYGVKD. V trimming: 5 bases; J trimming: 5 bases; junction bases outside the gene matches: 3. The CDR3 loop spans 13 amino acids. CDR3 region: CAISTDRGYGYTF. Written as DNA, the CDR3 is TGTGCCATCAGTACCGACAGGGGGTATGGCTACACCTTC.

The chain joins TRBV7-6 to TRBJ1-2; perhaps TRBD1 as D (5 bases). This CDR3 spans 15 amino acids. V lost 5 bases, J lost 13 bases, and 26 bases lay in between. Germline values: CDR1 SGHVS, CDR2 FNYEAQ. The CDR3: CASSPRYARETLFTF. The CDR3 DNA sequence: TGTGCCAGCAGCCCCCGGTATGCCAGGGAAACCCTTTTCACCTTC.

The chain is built from TRBV30 and TRBJ1-5; D possibly corresponds to TRBD1 (5 bases). There are 20 residues in the CDR3. CDR1 and CDR2 (germline): GTSNPN, SVGIG (reference sequence). V was shortened by 0 bases and J by 5 bases, with 29 bases between the two germline ends. The CDR3 nucleotides are TGTGCCTGGAGTGTAAGGGGTGCAGCGTTTGGCCCTTTGTTATATCAGCCCCAGCATTTT. Protein: CAWSVRGAAFGPLLYQPQHF.

The chain carries TRBV27 and TRBJ1-1; the match to TRBD1 covers 7 bases. Per the germline V gene, CDR1 is MNHEY and CDR2 is SMNVEV (reference sequence). This CDR3 has 14 residues. The V segment lost 5 bases and the J segment 7 bases; nucleotides outside the gene matches: 10. The CDR3 DNA follows: TGTGCCAGCAGTGCCGCGGGACAGAGCCATGAAGCTTTCTTT. It codes for CASSAAGQSHEAFF.

The V and J genes are TRBV20-1 and TRBJ1-6; the D is unclear. The CDR3 spans 15 residues. Germline values: CDR1 DFQATT, CDR2 SNEGSKA (reference sequence). Trimming cost V 5 bases and J 6 bases, with 17 bases left between them. The CDR3 DNA sequence: TGCAGTGCTTGCGGTAGAGGGCCGAGTAATTCACCCCTCCACTTT. It yields the protein CSACGRGPSNSPLHF.

This chain joins TRBV5-4 and TRBJ2-5, with TRBD1 identical over 8 bases. The germline V gene encodes CDR1 SGHNT and CDR2 YYREEE (reference sequence). CDR3 length: 13 amino acids. V lost 1 base, J lost 5 bases, and 1 base stayed unmatched. The CDR3 nucleotides are TGTGCCAGCAGCTTGTCAGGGGGCGAGACCCAGTACTTC. It codes for CASSLSGGETQYF.

The rearrangement uses TRBV6-1 and TRBJ1-2, with D possibly TRBD1 on 5 matching bases. From germline, CDR1 is MNHNS and CDR2 SASEGT. The CDR3 extends over 15 amino acids. With 4 bases removed from V and 0 bases from J, the gap between germline ends came to 12 bases. The CDR3 DNA follows: TGTGCCAGCAGTGGCAGGGAAGAGGCTAACTATGGCTACACCTTC. Translating it yields CASSGREEANYGYTF.

This clonotype was observed a handful of times. The chain combines TRBV20-1 with TRBJ2-7; TRBD2 aligns across 9 bases. This CDR3 has 15 residues. Unmatched junction bases numbered 6, after V lost 1 base and J lost 2 bases. CDR1 is DFQATT and CDR2 is SNEGSKA in the germline V gene (reference sequence). DNA of the CDR3: TGCAGTGCTAGAGTCCTTAGCGGGAGTACCTACGAGCAGTACTTC. Encoded protein: CSARVLSGSTYEQYF.

The V gene is TRBV12-3 or TRBV12-4, the J gene TRBJ1-2; the match to TRBD1 covers 12 bases. This CDR3 is built from 15 residues. The J segment lost 7 bases and the V segment lost 6 bases, leaving 9 bases of the junction unmatched. The CDR3 coding sequence is TGTGCCAGCAGCCGGGCGGGACAGGGGGCGCTTGGCTACACCTTC. Residues: CASSRAGQGALGYTF.

The chain employs TRBV6-1 and TRBJ2-5; the D gene could be TRBD1 or TRBD2 (8 bases each). This CDR3 region has 16 residues. CDR1 MNHNS and CDR2 SASEGT come from the germline V gene. V shed 6 bases and J shed 7 bases, with 24 bases lying between them. In DNA form, the CDR3 reads TGTGCCAGCAGCCGAATGTTAGCGGGACAGGACACGACCCAGTACTTC. It encodes CASSRMLAGQDTTQYF.

The chain employs TRBV18 and TRBJ2-5; D unresolved. The CDR3 extends over 14 amino acids. Trimming removed 3 bases at V and 2 bases at J, with 10 bases between. Germline V lookup: CDR1 KGHSH, CDR2 LQKENI. The CDR3 is CASSPSHSQETQYF. In DNA form, the CDR3 reads TGTGCCAGCTCACCGTCTCACAGTCAAGAGACCCAGTACTTC.

J is TRBJ2-5 and V is TRBV6-2 or TRBV6-3; TRBD1 aligns across 7 bases. The CDR3 runs to 16 residues. The V gene end was trimmed by 5 bases and the J gene end by 2 bases; junction bases not matched to a gene: 11. Germline CDR1 is MNHEY and CDR2 is SVGEGT. CDR3 loop: CASSRGTDLIQETQYF. The CDR3 nucleotides are TGTGCCAGCAGTAGAGGGACAGATCTTATACAAGAGACCCAGTACTTC.